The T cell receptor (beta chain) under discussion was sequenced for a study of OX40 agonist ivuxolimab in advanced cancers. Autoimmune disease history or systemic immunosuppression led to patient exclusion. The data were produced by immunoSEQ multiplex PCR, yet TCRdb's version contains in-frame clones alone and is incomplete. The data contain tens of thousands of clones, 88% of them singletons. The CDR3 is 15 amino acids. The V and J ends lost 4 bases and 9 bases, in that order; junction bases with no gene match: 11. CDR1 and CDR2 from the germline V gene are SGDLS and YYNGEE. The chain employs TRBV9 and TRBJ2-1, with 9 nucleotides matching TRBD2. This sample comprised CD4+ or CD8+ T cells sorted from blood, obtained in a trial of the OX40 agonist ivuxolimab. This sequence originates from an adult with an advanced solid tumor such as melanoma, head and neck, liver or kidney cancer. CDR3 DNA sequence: TGTGCCAGCAGCCCCCGGGTAGCGGGGGACCCTGAGCAGTTCTTC. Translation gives CASSPRVAGDPEQFF.